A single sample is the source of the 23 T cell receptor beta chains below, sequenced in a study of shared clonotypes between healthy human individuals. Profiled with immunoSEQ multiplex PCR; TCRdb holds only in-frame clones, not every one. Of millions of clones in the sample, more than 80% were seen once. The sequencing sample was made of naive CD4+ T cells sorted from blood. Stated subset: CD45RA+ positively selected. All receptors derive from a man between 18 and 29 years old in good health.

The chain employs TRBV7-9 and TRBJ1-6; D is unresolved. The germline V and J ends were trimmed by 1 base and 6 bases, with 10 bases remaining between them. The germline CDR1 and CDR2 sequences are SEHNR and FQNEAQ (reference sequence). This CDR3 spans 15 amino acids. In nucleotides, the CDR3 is TGTGCCAGCAGCTTAGGGGCAACAAGTAATTCACCCCTCCACTTT. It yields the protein CASSLGATSNSPLHF.

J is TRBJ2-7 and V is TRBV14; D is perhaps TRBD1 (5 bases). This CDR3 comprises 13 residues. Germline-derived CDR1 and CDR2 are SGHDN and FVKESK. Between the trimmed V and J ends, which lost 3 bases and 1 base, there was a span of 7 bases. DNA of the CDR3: TGTGCCAGCAGCCAGAGGACATCCTACGAGCAGTACTTC. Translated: CASSQRTSYEQYF.

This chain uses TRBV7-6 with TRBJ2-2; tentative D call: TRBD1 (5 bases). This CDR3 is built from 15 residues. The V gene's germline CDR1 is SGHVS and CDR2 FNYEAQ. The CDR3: CAVQDAPSNTGELFF. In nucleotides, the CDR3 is TGTGCAGTACAGGACGCCCCTTCGAACACCGGGGAGCTGTTTTTT. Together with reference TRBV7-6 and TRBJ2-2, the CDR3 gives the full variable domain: GAGVSQSPRYKVTKRGQDVALRCDPISGHVSLYWYRQALGQGPEFLTYFNYEAQQDKSGLPNDRFSAERPEGSISTLTIQRTEQRDSAMYRCAVQDAPSNTGELFFGEGSRLTVL.

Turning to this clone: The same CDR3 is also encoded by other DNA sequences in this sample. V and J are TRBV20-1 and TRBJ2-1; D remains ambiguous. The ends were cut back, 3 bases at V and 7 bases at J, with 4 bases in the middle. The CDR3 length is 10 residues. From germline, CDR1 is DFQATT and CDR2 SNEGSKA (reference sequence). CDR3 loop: CSASRNEQFF. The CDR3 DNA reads TGCAGTGCTAGTCGAAATGAGCAGTTCTTC.

CDR3 residues: CASSVVQGLPEETQYF. The CDR3 DNA is TGCGCCAGCAGTGTAGTACAGGGACTACCGGAAGAGACCCAGTACTTC. The rearrangement uses TRBV10-1 and TRBJ2-5; maybe TRBD2 (7 bases). Germline CDR1 reads WNHNN; CDR2 reads SYGVQD (reference sequence). Trimming took off 4 bases at V and 3 bases at J, with 18 bases between the two ends. This CDR3 is 16 amino acids long.

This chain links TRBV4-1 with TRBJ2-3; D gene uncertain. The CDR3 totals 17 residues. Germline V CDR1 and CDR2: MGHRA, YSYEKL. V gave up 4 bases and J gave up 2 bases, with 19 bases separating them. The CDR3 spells CASSLTRSGVFTDTQYF. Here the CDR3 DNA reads TGCGCCAGCAGCCTCACACGGAGTGGAGTTTTCACAGATACGCAGTATTTT.

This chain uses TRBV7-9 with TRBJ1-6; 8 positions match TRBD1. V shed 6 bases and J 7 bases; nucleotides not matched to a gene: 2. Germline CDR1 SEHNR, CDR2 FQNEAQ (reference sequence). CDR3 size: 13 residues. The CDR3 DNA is TGTGCCAGCAGACGGACAGGGAATTCACCCCTCCACTTT. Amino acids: CASRRTGNSPLHF.

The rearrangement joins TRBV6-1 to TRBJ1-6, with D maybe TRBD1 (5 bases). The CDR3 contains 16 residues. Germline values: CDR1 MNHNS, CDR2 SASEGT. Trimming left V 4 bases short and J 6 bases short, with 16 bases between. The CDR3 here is CASSGQSSAFNSPLHF. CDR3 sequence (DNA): TGTGCCAGCAGTGGACAGTCATCCGCCTTTAATTCACCCCTCCACTTT.

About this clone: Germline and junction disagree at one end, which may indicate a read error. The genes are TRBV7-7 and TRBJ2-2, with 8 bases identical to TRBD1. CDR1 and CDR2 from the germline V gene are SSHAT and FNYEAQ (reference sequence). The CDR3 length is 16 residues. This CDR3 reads CASSLLGTGNTGELFF. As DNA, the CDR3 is TGTGCTAGCAGCTTATTAGGGACAGGGAACACCGGGGAGCTGTTTTTT.

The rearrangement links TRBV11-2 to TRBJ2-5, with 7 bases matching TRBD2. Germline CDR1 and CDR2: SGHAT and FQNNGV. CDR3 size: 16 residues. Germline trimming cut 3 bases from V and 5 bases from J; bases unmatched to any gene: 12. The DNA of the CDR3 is TGTGCCAGCAGCTTCAAGTCCGGGGGGATGGGGGAGACCCAGTACTTC. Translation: CASSFKSGGMGETQYF.

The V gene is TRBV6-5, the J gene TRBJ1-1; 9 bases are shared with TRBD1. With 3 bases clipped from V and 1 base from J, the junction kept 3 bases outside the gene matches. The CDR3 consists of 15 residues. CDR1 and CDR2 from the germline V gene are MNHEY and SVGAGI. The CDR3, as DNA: TGTGCCAGCAGTTATGGGGGACAGGGGAACACTGAAGCTTTCTTT. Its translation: CASSYGGQGNTEAFF.

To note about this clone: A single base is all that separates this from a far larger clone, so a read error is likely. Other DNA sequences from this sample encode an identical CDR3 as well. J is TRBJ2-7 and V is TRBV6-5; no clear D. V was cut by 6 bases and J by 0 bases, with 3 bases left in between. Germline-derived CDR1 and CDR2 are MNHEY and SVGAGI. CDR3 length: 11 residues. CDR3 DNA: TGTGCCAGCAGCCCCTCCTACGAGCAGTACTTC. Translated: CASSPSYEQYF.

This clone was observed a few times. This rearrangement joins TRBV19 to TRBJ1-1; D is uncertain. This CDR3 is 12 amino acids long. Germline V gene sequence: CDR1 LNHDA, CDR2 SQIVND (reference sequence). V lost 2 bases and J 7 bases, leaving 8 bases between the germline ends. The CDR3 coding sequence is TGTGCCAGTAGTATATCAACGAATGAAGCTTTCTTT. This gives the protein CASSISTNEAFF.

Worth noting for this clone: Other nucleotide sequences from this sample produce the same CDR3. In nucleotides, the CDR3 is TGTGCCAGCTCACCTCTAGCAGCCTCCTACGAGCAGTACTTC. This encodes CASSPLAASYEQYF. V usage is TRBV18 and J usage is TRBJ2-7, with D possibly matching TRBD2 (5 bases). V dropped 3 bases and J dropped 0 bases, with 9 bases sitting between them. Germline V gene sequence: CDR1 KGHSH, CDR2 LQKENI. The CDR3 has 14 amino acids.

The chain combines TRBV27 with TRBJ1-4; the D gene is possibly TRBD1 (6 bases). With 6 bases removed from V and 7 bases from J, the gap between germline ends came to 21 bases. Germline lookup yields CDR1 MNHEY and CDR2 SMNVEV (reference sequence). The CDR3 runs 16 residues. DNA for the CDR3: TGTGCCAGCAGCCCCCGAACACCAGTAGGGGGTGAAAAACTGTTTTTT. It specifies CASSPRTPVGGEKLFF.

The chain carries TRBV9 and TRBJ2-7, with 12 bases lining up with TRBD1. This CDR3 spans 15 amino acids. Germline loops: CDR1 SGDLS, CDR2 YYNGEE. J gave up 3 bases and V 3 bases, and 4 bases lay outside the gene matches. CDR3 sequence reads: CASSAGTGGHYEQYF. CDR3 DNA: TGTGCCAGCAGCGCCGGGACAGGGGGCCACTACGAGCAGTACTTC.

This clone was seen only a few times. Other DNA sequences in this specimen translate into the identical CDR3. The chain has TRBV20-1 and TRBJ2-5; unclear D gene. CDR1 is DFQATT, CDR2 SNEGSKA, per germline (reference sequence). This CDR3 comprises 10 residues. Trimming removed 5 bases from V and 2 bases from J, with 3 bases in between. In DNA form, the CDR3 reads TGCAGTGCTCCGCAAGAGACCCAGTACTTC. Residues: CSAPQETQYF.

The CDR3 DNA reads TGTGCCAGCAGCGGTGCCCAACGCGGGGACGACACTGAAGCTTTCTTT. As protein: CASSGAQRGDDTEAFF. J is TRBJ1-1 and V is TRBV9; TRBD1 might be the D (5 bases). Germline-derived CDR1 and CDR2 are SGDLS and YYNGEE. The CDR3 extends over 16 amino acids. The germline V and J ends were trimmed by 3 bases and 3 bases, with 18 bases remaining between them.

The CDR3 here is CASSIPGGLATGGELFF. DNA of the CDR3: TGTGCCAGCAGCATCCCTGGCGGGCTAGCGACGGGTGGGGAGCTGTTTTTT. The gene calls are TRBV5-4 and TRBJ2-2; maybe TRBD2 (6 bases). Germline values: CDR1 SGHNT, CDR2 YYREEE (reference sequence). V was pared by 4 bases and J by 8 bases, with 24 bases between. The CDR3 runs 17 residues.

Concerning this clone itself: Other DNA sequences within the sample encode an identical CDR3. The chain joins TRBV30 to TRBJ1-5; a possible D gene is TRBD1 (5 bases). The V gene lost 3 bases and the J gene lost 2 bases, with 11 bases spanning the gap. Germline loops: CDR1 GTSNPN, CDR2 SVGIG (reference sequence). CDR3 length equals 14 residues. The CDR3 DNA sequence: TGTGCCTGGAGCCCCTGGGGGGGCAATCAGCCCCAGCATTTT. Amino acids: CAWSPWGGNQPQHF. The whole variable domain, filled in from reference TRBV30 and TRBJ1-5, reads SQTIHQWPATLVQPVGSPLSLECTVEGTSNPNLYWYRQAAGRGLQLLFYSVGIGQISSEVPQNLSASRPQDRQFILSSKKLLLSDSGFYLCAWSPWGGNQPQHFGDGTRLSIL.

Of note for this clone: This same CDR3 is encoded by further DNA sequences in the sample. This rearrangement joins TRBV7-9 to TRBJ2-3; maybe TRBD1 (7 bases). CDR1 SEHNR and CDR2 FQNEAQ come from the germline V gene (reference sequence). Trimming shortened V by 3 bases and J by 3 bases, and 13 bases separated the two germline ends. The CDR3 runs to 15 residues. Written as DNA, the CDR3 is TGTGCCAGCAGCTTCGGGCAGGGGGGTACAGATACGCAGTATTTT. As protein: CASSFGQGGTDTQYF.

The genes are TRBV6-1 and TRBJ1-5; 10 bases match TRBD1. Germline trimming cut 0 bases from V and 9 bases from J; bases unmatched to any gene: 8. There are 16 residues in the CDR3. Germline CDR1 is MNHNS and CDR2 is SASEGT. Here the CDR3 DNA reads TGTGCCAGCAGTGAAGCAATGGGACAGGGGTCAGGGCCCCAGCATTTT. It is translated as CASSEAMGQGSGPQHF.

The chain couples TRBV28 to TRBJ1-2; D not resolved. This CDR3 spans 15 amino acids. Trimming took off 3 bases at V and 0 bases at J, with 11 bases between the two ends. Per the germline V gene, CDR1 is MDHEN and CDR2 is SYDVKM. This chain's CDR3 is CASSLLSLSNYGYTF. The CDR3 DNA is TGTGCCAGCAGTTTGCTTAGCCTCTCTAACTATGGCTACACCTTC.